Listed below are T cell receptor beta chains from one sample, sequenced in a study of beta chain features in type 1 diabetes. Libraries were prepared by immunoSEQ multiplex PCR; TCRdb keeps only in-frame clonotypes and omits some of them. The sample contains 250,000 or so clones, about 26% of which appear only once. Sequenced input: central memory CD4+ T cells from blood. These receptors were collected from a man aged 30 to 39 in good health. The conserved cysteine and the conserved F or W are not part of the CDR3 here. Only part of the rows carry a size: once, few, many, or a class if the clone is expanded.

. TRBV30 AWTGYGELF
. TRBV5-1 ASASGQPNTGELF
. TRBV4-3 ASSQTTSYNEQF
few TRBV5-6 ASSQGANNSPLH
. TRBV27 ASSSRQLPYGYT
many TRBV7-9 ASTPGSAPEAF
few TRBV10-1 ASSGGNEQF
. TRBV30 AWSVTYGGEAF
few TRBV7-2 ASSLGQGLGGEQY
few TRBV5-1 ASSQGGTNEKLF
. TRBV11-2 ASSLLTGAAYNEQF
. TRBV2 ASSGSGRSSYEQY
few TRBV29-1 SVKRDRVAHEQY
. TRBV29-1 SAISGGARYGYT
. TRBV9 ASSVIREGNTEAF
. TRBV11-2 ASSSGRFTDTQY
. TRBV6-6 ASSYRGQETQY
. TRBV7-2 ASSLGALSGSAQETQY
. TRBV4-3 ASSQTGGSTETQY
once TRBV30 AGQSGLKTQY
. TRBV19 ASRPLAGIGELF
. TRBV28 ASSSLETQY
. TRBV18 ASSATLAGYNEQF
few TRBV11-2 ASSSTSSYEQY
. TRBV29-1 SVGGRGGEQF
. TRBV2 ASSEMGQTGEQY
many TRBV18 ASSPRRAENTGELF
few TRBV29-1 SVEAGIGQPQH
few TRBV28 ASSVSKATDTQY
. TRBV11-2 ASSLGLYAGAQETQY
. TRBV7-2 ASSRTSDRGDTQY
. TRBV12-5 ASGLVGGVAYEQY
few TRBV19 ASSIAGLVNNEQF
few TRBV6-6 ASSYIRTGDKTI
. TRBV19 ASRGQGSGANVLT
few TRBV7-7 ASSLGGGDTDTQY
. TRBV11-2 ASSLEPGWAYGYT
. TRBV11-1 ASSPGTSGGKETQY
many TRBV7-9 ASSPPRQGTYEQY
many TRBV29-1 SVAQGAGYNEQF
. TRBV20-1 SASPTDTQY
once TRBV2 ASSELGQGDLRDEQF
. TRBV13 ASSPTGSYGYT
. TRBV4-3 ASSQDSRPSPDTQY
few TRBV7-2 ASSPRTGNTEAF
. TRBV7-7 ASSSDGSQETQY
few TRBV30 AWGLEANEQF
. TRBV5-1 ASSLSTSGTNEQF
. TRBV4-3 ASSYGRGEGYEQY
. TRBV27 ASSLWGGPYNEQF
few TRBV30 AWSVHQTNQPQH
few TRBV25-1 ASSGFTGTDTQY
few TRBV30 AWDTYNEQF
few TRBV5-4 ASSAGVLGGANVLT
. TRBV5-6 ASSDRTGVEPQH